Below are 13 T cell receptor beta chains sequenced from a single sample in a study of cytomegalovirus exposure and HLA in healthy donors. Clones were sequenced by immunoSEQ multiplex PCR, and TCRdb holds only the in-frame ones, with some missing. The sample records some 250,000 clones, almost 90% being singletons. The sequencing sample was made of PBMCs. The receptor set was obtained from a woman in her late teens or twenties in good health and CMV-seronegative.

V gene TRBV14 combines with J gene TRBJ1-2; TRBD1 is a possible D gene (6 bases). The CDR3 runs 14 residues. Germline values: CDR1 SGHDN, CDR2 FVKESK. The germline V and J ends were trimmed by 2 bases and 4 bases, with 11 bases remaining between them. This CDR3 reads CASSQLLQGYGYTF. The CDR3 DNA sequence: TGTGCCAGCAGCCAACTACTACAGGGCTATGGCTACACCTTC.

The chain joins TRBV10-3 to TRBJ2-2; 9 bases match TRBD1. J gave up 5 bases and V 7 bases, and 5 bases lay outside the gene matches. Germline V gene lookup returns CDR1 ENHRY and CDR2 SYGVKD. The CDR3 spans 14 residues. For the CDR3, the DNA is TGTGCCATCATGGGACAGGGAAGAACCGGGGAGCTGTTTTTT. It yields the protein CAIMGQGRTGELFF.

CDR3 residues: CAWSPPRAGADTQYF. The CDR3 bases are TGTGCCTGGAGTCCCCCGCGGGCAGGAGCAGATACGCAGTATTTT. V usage is TRBV30 and J usage is TRBJ2-3, with a possible D match to TRBD2 (5 bases). V lost 2 bases and J 4 bases, leaving 16 bases between the germline ends. The germline V gene has CDR1 GTSNPN and CDR2 SVGIG (reference sequence). This CDR3 is 15 amino acids long.

The chain is built from TRBV4-1 and TRBJ1-2; 7 bases fit TRBD1. The CDR3 consists of 14 residues. J lost 6 bases, V lost 4 bases, and 8 bases had no gene match. Per the germline V gene, CDR1 is MGHRA and CDR2 is YSYEKL. Here the CDR3 DNA reads TGCGCCAGCAGCCCCTCCCAAGACAGGGATGGCTACACCTTC. Translation gives CASSPSQDRDGYTF.

A few counts support this clone. This chain joins TRBV4-1 and TRBJ2-7; 12 nucleotides agree with TRBD2. Germline CDR1 and CDR2: MGHRA and YSYEKL. The CDR3 sequence is 15 residues long. Trimming removed 2 bases from V and 10 bases from J; junction bases left unmatched: 9. CDR3 loop: CASSQFWTSGAVQYV. For the CDR3, the DNA is TGCGCCAGCAGCCAATTCTGGACTAGCGGGGCGGTCCAGTACGTC.

This chain joins TRBV28 and TRBJ1-2, with D unresolved. V lost 4 bases and J lost 0, with 9 bases in between. This CDR3 region has 14 residues. Per the germline V gene, CDR1 is MDHEN and CDR2 is SYDVKM. DNA of the CDR3: TGTGCCAGCAGTTCCCCGACATCTAACTATGGCTACACCTTC. Amino acids: CASSSPTSNYGYTF.

This chain's CDR3 is CASSMRQTGSYGYTF. The CDR3 region has the DNA TGTGCCAGTAGTATGAGGCAGACAGGGAGCTATGGCTACACCTTC. The V call is TRBV19, the J call TRBJ1-2; TRBD1 matches 7 bases. CDR1 is LNHDA and CDR2 is SQIVND in the germline V gene (reference sequence). V shed 3 bases, J shed 4 bases, and the junction held 8 bases outside the gene matches. The CDR3 sequence is 15 residues long.

The rearrangement links TRBV10-3 to TRBJ2-2; the match to TRBD2 covers 9 bases. The CDR3 runs 17 residues. Germline V gene sequence: CDR1 ENHRY, CDR2 SYGVKD. Trimming at V came to 4 bases and at J to 4 bases, leaving 10 bases not matched to a gene. CDR3 nucleotides: TGTGCCATCAGTGGATCAACGACTAGCGGATTCACCGGGGAGCTGTTTTTT. Its translation is CAISGSTTSGFTGELFF.

The chain employs TRBV5-6 and TRBJ2-5; perhaps TRBD2 as D (6 bases). V lost 1 base and J lost 4, with 11 bases in between. CDR3 size: 14 residues. Germline lookup yields CDR1 SGHDT and CDR2 YYEEEE. The CDR3, as DNA: TGTGCCAGCAGCTTGATGGGGCGGGGAGAGACCCAGTACTTC. It encodes CASSLMGRGETQYF.

The V gene is TRBV9, the J gene TRBJ1-1; 7 nucleotides line up with TRBD1. V lost 2 bases and J lost 1; bases outside the gene matches: 2. The CDR3 runs to 14 residues. The V gene's germline CDR1 is SGDLS and CDR2 YYNGEE. This CDR3 is CASSVYRGNTEAFF. The CDR3 DNA sequence: TGTGCCAGCAGCGTTTACAGGGGGAACACTGAAGCTTTCTTT.

V is TRBV28 and J is TRBJ1-1, with D uncertain. CDR1 and CDR2 (germline): MDHEN, SYDVKM. Trimming left V 2 bases short and J 0 bases short, with 10 bases between. This CDR3 comprises 15 residues. The CDR3 loop reads CASSLQTGMNTEAFF. In DNA form, the CDR3 reads TGTGCCAGCAGTTTACAGACTGGAATGAACACTGAAGCTTTCTTT. Drawing the rest from reference TRBV28 and TRBJ1-1, the complete variable domain is DVKVTQSSRYLVKRTGEKVFLECVQDMDHENMFWYRQDPGLGLRLIYFSYDVKMKEKGDIPEGYSVSREKKERFSLILESASTNQTSMYLCASSLQTGMNTEAFFGQGTRLTVV.

The chain is built from TRBV7-2 and TRBJ2-2, with D tentatively TRBD2 (5 bases). V dropped 6 bases and J dropped 1 base, with 15 bases sitting between them. The germline gives CDR1 SGHTA, CDR2 FQGNSA. This CDR3 is 16 amino acids long. The CDR3 here is CASRHPTSRNTGELFF. The CDR3 coding sequence is TGTGCCAGCAGACATCCTACTAGTCGGAACACCGGGGAGCTGTTTTTT.

The CDR3 DNA follows: TGTGCCAGCAGCGTAGAACAGGCACTCTCTGGAAACACCATATATTTT. Translating gives CASSVEQALSGNTIYF. The chain uses TRBV9 and TRBJ1-3, with D perhaps matching TRBD1 (5 bases). The V end was cut by 0 bases, the J end by 0 bases, with 10 bases between. The CDR3 is 16 amino acids. CDR1 is SGDLS and CDR2 is YYNGEE in the germline V gene.